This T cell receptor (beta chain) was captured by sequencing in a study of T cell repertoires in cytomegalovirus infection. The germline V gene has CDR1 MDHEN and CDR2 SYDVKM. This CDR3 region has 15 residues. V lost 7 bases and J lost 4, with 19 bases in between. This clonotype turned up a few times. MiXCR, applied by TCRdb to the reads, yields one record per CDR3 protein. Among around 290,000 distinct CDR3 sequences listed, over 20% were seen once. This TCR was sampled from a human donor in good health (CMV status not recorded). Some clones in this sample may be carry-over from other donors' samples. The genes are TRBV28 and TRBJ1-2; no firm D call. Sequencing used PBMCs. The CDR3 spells CASKIAGGSSYGYTF. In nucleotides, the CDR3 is TGTGCCAGCAAAATTGCCGGAGGAAGCAGCTATGGCTACACCTTC.